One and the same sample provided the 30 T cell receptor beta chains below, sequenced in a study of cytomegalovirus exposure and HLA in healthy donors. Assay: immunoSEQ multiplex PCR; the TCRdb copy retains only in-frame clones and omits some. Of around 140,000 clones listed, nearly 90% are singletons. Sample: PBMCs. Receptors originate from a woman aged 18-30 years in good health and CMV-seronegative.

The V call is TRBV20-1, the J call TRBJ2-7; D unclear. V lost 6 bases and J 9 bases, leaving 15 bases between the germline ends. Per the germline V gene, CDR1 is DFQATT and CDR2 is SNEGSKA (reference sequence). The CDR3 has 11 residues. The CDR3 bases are TGCAGTGCCCCCGATCGTACGGGGCAGTACTTC. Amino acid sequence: CSAPDRTGQYF.

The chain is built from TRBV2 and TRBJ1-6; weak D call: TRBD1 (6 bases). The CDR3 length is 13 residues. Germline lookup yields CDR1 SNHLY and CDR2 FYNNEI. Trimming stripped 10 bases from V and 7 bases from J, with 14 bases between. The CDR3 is CATAGERNSPLHF. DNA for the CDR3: TGTGCCACCGCAGGGGAAAGAAATTCACCCCTCCACTTT.

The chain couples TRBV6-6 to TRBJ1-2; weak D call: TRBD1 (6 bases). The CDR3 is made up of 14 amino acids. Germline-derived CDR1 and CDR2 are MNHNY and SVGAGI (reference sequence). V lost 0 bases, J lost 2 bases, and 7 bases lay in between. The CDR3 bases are TGTGCCAGCAGTTACTCCCAGGGGAACTATGGCTACACCTTC. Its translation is CASSYSQGNYGYTF.

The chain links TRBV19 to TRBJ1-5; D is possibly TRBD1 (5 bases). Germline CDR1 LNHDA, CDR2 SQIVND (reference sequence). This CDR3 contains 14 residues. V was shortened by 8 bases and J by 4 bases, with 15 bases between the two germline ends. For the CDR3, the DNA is TGTGCCAGTCGGGGCTCGGGGGGGAATCAGCCCCAGCATTTT. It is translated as CASRGSGGNQPQHF.

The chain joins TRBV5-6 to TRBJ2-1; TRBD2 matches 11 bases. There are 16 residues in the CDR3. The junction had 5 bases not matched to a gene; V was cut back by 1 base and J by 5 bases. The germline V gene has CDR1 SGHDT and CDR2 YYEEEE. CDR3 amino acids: CASSLKLAGAHNEQFF. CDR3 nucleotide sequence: TGTGCCAGCAGCTTGAAACTAGCGGGGGCACACAATGAGCAGTTCTTC.

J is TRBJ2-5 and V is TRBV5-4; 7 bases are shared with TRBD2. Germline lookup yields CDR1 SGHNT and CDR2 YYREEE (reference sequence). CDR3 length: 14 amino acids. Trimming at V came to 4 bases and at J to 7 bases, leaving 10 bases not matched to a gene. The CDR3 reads CASSDSAGLGTQYF. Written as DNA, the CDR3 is TGTGCCAGCAGCGATTCAGCGGGGTTGGGGACCCAGTACTTC.

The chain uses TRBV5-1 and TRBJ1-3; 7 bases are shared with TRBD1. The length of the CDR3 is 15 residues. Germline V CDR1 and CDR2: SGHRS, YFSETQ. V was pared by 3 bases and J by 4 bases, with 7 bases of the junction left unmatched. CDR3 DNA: TGCGCCAGCAGCTCGGGGGACAGCCAAGGAAACACCATATATTTT. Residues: CASSSGDSQGNTIYF.

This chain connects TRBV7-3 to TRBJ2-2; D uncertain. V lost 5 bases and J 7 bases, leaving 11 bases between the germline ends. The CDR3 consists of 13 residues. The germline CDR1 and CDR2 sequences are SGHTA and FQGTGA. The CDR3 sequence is CASSPFPGGELFF. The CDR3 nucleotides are TGTGCCAGCAGCCCCTTCCCGGGCGGGGAGCTGTTTTTT.

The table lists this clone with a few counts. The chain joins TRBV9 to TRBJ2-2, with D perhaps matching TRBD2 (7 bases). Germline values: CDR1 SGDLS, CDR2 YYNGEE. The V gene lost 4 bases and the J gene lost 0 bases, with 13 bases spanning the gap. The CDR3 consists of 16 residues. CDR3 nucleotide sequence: TGTGCCAGCAGCCCCCGGGGGGCCGCGAACACCGGGGAGCTGTTTTTT. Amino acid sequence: CASSPRGAANTGELFF.

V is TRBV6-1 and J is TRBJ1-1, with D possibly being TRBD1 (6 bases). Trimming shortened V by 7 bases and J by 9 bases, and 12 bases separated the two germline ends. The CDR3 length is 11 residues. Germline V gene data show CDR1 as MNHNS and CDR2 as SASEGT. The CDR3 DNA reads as TGTGCCAGCACCCAACAGGGAAAAGCTTTCTTT. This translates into CASTQQGKAFF.

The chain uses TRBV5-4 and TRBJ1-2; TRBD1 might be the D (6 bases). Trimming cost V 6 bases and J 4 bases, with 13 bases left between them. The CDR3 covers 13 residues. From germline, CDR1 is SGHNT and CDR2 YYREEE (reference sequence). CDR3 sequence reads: CASTGRGTYGYTF. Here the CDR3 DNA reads TGTGCCAGCACCGGTAGGGGGACCTATGGCTACACCTTC.

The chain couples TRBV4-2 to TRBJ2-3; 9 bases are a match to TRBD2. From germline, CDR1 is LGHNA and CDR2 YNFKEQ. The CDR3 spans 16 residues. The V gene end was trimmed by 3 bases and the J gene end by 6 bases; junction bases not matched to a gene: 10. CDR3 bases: TGTGCCAGCAGCCACGCTCGGCTGCGGGGGGGGGATACGCAGTATTTT. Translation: CASSHARLRGGDTQYF.

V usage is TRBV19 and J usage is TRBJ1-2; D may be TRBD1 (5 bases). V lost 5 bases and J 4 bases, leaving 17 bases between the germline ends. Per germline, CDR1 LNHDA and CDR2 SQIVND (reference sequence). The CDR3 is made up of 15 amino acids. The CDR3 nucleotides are TGTGCCAGTAGTCAAGGGGCCGTTCAAGTCTATGGCTACACCTTC. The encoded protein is CASSQGAVQVYGYTF.

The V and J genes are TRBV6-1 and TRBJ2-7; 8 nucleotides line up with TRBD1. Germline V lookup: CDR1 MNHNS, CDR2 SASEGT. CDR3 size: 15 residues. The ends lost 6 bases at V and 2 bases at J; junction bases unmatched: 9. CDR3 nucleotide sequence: TGTGCCAGCAGCCCGGGACAGGATCGTCCCTACGAGCAGTACTTC. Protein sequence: CASSPGQDRPYEQYF.

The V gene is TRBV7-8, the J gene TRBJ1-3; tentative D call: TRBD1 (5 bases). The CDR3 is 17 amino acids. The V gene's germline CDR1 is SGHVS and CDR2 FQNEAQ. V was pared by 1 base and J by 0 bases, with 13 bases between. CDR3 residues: CASSLDTVGGSGNTIYF. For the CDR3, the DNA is TGTGCCAGCAGCTTAGACACCGTGGGGGGCTCTGGAAACACCATATATTTT.

The CDR3 DNA is TGTGCCAGCAGTCCCTGGGGCACGAACTATGGCTACACCTTC. Encoded protein: CASSPWGTNYGYTF. The rearrangement links TRBV7-2 to TRBJ1-2, with TRBD1 as a possible D gene (5 bases). With 6 bases removed from V and 2 bases from J, the gap between germline ends came to 13 bases. In germline, CDR1 is SGHTA, CDR2 FQGNSA. The CDR3 spans 14 residues.

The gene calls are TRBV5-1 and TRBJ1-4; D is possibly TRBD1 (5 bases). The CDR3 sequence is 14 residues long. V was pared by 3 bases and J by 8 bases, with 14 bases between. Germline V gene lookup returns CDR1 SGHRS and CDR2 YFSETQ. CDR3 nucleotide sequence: TGCGCCAGCAGCTCGGGAGGCGGGGGGGAAAAACTGTTTTTT. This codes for CASSSGGGGEKLFF.

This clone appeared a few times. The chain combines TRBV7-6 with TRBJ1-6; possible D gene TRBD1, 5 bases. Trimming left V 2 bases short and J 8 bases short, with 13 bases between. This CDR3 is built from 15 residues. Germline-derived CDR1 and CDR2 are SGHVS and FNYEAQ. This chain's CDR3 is CASSLITSRDSPLHF. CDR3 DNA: TGTGCCAGCAGCTTAATAACCTCCAGGGATTCACCCCTCCACTTT.

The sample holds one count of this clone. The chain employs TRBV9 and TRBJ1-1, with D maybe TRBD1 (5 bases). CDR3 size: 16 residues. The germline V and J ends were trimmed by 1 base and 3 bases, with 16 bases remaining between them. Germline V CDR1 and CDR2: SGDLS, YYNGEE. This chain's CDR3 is CASSVKGGEGYTEAFF. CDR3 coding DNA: TGTGCCAGCAGCGTAAAGGGAGGGGAGGGGTACACTGAAGCTTTCTTT. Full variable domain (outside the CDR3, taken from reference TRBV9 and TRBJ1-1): DSGVTQTPKHLITATGQRVTLRCSPRSGDLSVYWYQQSLDQGLQFLIQYYNGEERAKGNILERFSAQQFPDLHSELNLSSLELGDSALYFCASSVKGGEGYTEAFFGQGTRLTVV.

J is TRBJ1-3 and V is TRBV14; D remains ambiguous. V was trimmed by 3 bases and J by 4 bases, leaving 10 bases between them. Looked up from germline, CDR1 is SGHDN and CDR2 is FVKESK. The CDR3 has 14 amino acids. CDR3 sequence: CASSQRTWGNTIYF. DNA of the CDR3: TGTGCCAGCAGCCAGCGAACGTGGGGAAACACCATATATTTT.

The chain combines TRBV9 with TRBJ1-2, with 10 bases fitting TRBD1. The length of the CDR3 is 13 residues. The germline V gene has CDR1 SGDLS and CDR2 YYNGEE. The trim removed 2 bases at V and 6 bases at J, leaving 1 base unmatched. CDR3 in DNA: TGTGCCAGCAGCGTTGGGACAGGGGATGGCTACACCTTC. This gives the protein CASSVGTGDGYTF.

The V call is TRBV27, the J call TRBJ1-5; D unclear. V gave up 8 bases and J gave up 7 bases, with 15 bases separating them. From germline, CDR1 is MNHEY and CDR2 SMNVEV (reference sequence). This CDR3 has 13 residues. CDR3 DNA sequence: TGTGCCAGCCAACGACGGACGGGACAGCCCCAGCATTTT. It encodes CASQRRTGQPQHF.

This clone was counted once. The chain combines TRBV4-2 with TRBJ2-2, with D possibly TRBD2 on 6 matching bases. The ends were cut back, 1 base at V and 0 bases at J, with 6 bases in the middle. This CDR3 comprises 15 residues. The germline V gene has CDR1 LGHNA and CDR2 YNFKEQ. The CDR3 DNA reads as TGTGCCAGCAGCCAAGGCGGGGCGAACACCGGGGAGCTGTTTTTT. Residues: CASSQGGANTGELFF.

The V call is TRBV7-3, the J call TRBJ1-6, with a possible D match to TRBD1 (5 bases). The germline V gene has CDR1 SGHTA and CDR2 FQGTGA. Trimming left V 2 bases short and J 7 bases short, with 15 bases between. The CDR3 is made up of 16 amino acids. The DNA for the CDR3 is TGTGCCAGCAGCTTATCGGGGGGACCAATAAATTCACCCCTCCACTTT. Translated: CASSLSGGPINSPLHF.

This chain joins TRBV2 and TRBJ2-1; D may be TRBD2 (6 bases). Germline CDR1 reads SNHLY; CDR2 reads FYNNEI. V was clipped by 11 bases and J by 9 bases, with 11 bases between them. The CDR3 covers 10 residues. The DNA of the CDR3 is TGTGCCGGAGGGCTAGGTGAGCAGTTCTTC. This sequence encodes CAGGLGEQFF. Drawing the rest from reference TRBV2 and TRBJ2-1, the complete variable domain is EPEVTQTPSHQVTQMGQEVILRCVPISNHLYFYWYRQILGQKVEFLVSFYNNEISEKSEIFDDQFSVERPDGSNFTLKIRSTKLEDSAMYFCAGGLGEQFFGPGTRLTVL.

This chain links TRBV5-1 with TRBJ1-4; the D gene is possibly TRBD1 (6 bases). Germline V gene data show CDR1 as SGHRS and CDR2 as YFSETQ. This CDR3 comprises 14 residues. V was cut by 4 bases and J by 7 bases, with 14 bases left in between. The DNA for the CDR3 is TGCGCCAGCAGCCCAGGGGCGGGTGGTGAAAAACTGTTTTTT. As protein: CASSPGAGGEKLFF.

In DNA, the CDR3 is TGCAGCGTTGCAGTAAACCAAGAGACCCAGTACTTC. Residues: CSVAVNQETQYF. V and J are TRBV29-1 and TRBJ2-5, with D hard to call. The CDR3 covers 12 residues. The V end was cut by 4 bases, the J end by 0 bases, with 6 bases between. Germline V gene lookup returns CDR1 SQVTM and CDR2 ANQGSEA.

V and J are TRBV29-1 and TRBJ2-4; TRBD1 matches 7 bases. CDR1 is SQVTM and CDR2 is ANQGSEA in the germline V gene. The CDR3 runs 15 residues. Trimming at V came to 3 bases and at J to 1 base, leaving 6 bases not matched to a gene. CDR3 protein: CSVEEGGAAKNIQYF. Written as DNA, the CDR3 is TGCAGCGTTGAGGAAGGGGGCGCCGCCAAAAACATTCAGTACTTC.

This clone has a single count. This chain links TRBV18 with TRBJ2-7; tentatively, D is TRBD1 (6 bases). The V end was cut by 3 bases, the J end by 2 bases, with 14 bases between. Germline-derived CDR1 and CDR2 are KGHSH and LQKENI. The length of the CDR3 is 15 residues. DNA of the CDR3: TGTGCCAGCTCACCCATGACAGGACCAACCTACGAGCAGTACTTC. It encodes CASSPMTGPTYEQYF.

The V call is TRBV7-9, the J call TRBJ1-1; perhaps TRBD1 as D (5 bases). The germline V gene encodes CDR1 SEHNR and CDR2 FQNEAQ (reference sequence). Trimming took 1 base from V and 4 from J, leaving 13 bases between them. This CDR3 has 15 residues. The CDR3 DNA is TGTGCCAGCAGCTTAGTGGGGGGTCCCGGCACTGAAGCTTTCTTT. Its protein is CASSLVGGPGTEAFF.